The 19 T cell receptor beta chains below come from one sample, sequenced in a study of blood T cell repertoires in COVID-19. Profiled with immunoSEQ multiplex PCR; TCRdb holds only in-frame clones, not every one. The data contain roughly 67,000 clones, 84% of them seen just once; the ten biggest clones take up more than 8%. Sequenced sample: peripheral blood. These receptors were taken from a man in his forties or fifties with active COVID-19.

V and J are TRBV7-2 and TRBJ2-4; 8 nucleotides align to TRBD2. CDR1 and CDR2 (germline): SGHTA, FQGNSA. The J segment lost 1 base and the V segment lost 5 bases, leaving 7 bases of the junction unmatched. The CDR3 spans 16 residues. This CDR3 is CASSESGGSAKNIQYF. The CDR3 DNA follows: TGTGCCAGCAGCGAGAGCGGGGGCTCGGCCAAAAACATTCAGTACTTC.

The genes are TRBV7-9 and TRBJ2-7; D gene ambiguous. Trimming stripped 0 bases from V and 1 base from J, with 13 bases between. The CDR3 has 16 amino acids. Germline V gene sequence: CDR1 SEHNR, CDR2 FQNEAQ (reference sequence). CDR3 DNA: TGTGCCAGCAGCTTAGCATCAGGTGGTGGATCCTACGAGCAGTACTTC. This sequence encodes CASSLASGGGSYEQYF.

This sequence joins TRBV3-1 (or the pseudogene TRBV3-2) and TRBJ1-6; no clear D gene. Germline V gene data show CDR1 as LGHDT and CDR2 as YNNKEL (reference sequence). Trimming removed 1 base at V and 0 bases at J, with 4 bases between. The length of the CDR3 is 15 residues. CDR3 sequence (DNA): TGTGCCAGCAGCCAAGCCAGCTCCTATAATTCACCCCTCCACTTT. This translates into CASSQASSYNSPLHF.

The chain has TRBV6-6 and TRBJ2-7; D ambiguous. The ends were cut back, 0 bases at V and 4 bases at J, with 10 bases in the middle. Germline V gives CDR1 MNHNY, CDR2 SVGAGI (reference sequence). The CDR3 is 14 residues long. The CDR3 protein is CASSYSNPGYEQYF. CDR3 nucleotide sequence: TGTGCCAGCAGTTACTCGAACCCCGGGTACGAGCAGTACTTC.

The J gene is TRBJ2-1, the V gene TRBV7-2; 7 bases align to TRBD1. This CDR3 region has 15 residues. Germline V gives CDR1 SGHTA, CDR2 FQGNSA. V was clipped by 5 bases and J by 7 bases; unmatched bases: 11. The DNA of the CDR3 is TGTGCCAGCAGCCAGAGAGGGGGCCGGTGGAATGAGCAGTTCTTC. Its translation: CASSQRGGRWNEQFF.

The chain combines TRBV12-5 with TRBJ2-1; TRBD2 aligns across 11 bases. Germline assignment: CDR1 LGHNT and CDR2 FRNRAP. CDR3 length: 16 amino acids. With 6 bases clipped from V and 5 bases from J, the junction kept 9 bases outside the gene matches. The CDR3 loop reads CASGSLAGGPHNEQFF. Written as DNA, the CDR3 is TGTGCTAGTGGGTCGTTAGCGGGGGGGCCACACAATGAGCAGTTCTTC.

This clone was observed a handful of times. The V gene is TRBV6-5, the J gene TRBJ2-2; no clear D gene. The germline V gene has CDR1 MNHEY and CDR2 SVGAGI. V lost 6 bases and J 8 bases, leaving 10 bases between the germline ends. The CDR3 extends over 12 amino acids. The CDR3 sequence: CASSLQEGELFF. The CDR3 DNA reads as TGTGCCAGCAGCCTCCAGGAAGGGGAGCTGTTTTTT.

V and J are TRBV7-9 and TRBJ1-2; weak D call: TRBD1 (6 bases). Germline values: CDR1 SEHNR, CDR2 FQNEAQ (reference sequence). CDR3 length: 16 amino acids. V was shortened by 6 bases and J by 8 bases, with 25 bases between the two germline ends. CDR3 nucleotide sequence: TGTGCCAGCAGTCCTCTCTGGGACGACAGGTCTTCAGGCTACACCTTC. Protein: CASSPLWDDRSSGYTF.

This chain uses TRBV4-2 with TRBJ2-1; TRBD2 is a possible D gene (7 bases). This CDR3 region has 15 residues. CDR1 is LGHNA and CDR2 is YNFKEQ in the germline V gene. V gave up 7 bases and J gave up 13 bases, with 26 bases separating them. CDR3 protein: CASNPSYPGGQEQFF. CDR3 in DNA: TGTGCCAGCAATCCAAGTTATCCGGGGGGCCAGGAACAGTTCTTC.

The chain uses TRBV27 and TRBJ2-7, with TRBD2 matching 15 bases. The V gene's germline CDR1 is MNHEY and CDR2 SMNVEV (reference sequence). This CDR3 spans 18 amino acids. J gave up 3 bases and V 5 bases, and 11 bases lay outside the gene matches. CDR3 amino acids: CASSTTGTSGRSDYEQYF. DNA of the CDR3: TGTGCCAGCAGTACCACCGGGACTAGCGGGAGGAGCGACTACGAGCAGTACTTC.

This sequence joins TRBV7-8 and TRBJ2-7; 11 bases align to TRBD2. This CDR3 comprises 13 residues. From germline, CDR1 is SGHVS and CDR2 FQNEAQ. V lost 1 base to trimming and J lost 12 bases; unmatched junction nucleotides: 5. CDR3 coding DNA: TGTGCCAGCAGCTTAGAACTAGCGGGAGACCGGTACTTC. Protein product: CASSLELAGDRYF. The entire variable domain, with the rest obtained from reference TRBV7-8 and TRBJ2-7, is as follows: GAGVSQSPRYKVAKRGQDVALRCDPISGHVSLFWYQQALGQGPEFLTYFQNEAQLDKSGLPSDRFFAERPEGSVSTLKIQRTQQEDSAVYLCASSLELAGDRYFGPGTRLTVT.

This chain joins TRBV7-6 and TRBJ2-7; TRBD1 is a possible D gene (6 bases). Germline CDR1 is SGHVS and CDR2 is FNYEAQ. The V end lost 5 bases, the J end lost 4 bases, and 9 bases lay between the germline ends. The CDR3 sequence is 12 residues long. The CDR3, as DNA: TGTGCCAGCAGCCCGACAGGTTACGAGCAGTACTTC. This gives the protein CASSPTGYEQYF.

The gene calls are TRBV2 and TRBJ2-2; tentative D call: TRBD1 (6 bases). CDR1 is SNHLY, CDR2 FYNNEI, per germline. The CDR3 runs to 17 residues. Trimming shortened V by 6 bases and J by 5 bases, and 22 bases separated the two germline ends. This chain's CDR3 is CASSGPGTRFGTGELFF. The CDR3 DNA sequence: TGTGCCAGCAGCGGTCCCGGGACAAGGTTCGGGACCGGGGAGCTGTTTTTT.

The chain is built from TRBV9 and TRBJ1-1, with D possibly matching TRBD1 (6 bases). Per germline, CDR1 SGDLS and CDR2 YYNGEE. V shed 4 bases and J shed 6 bases, with 7 bases lying between them. The CDR3 is made up of 11 amino acids. This CDR3 reads CASSQGPEAFF. The CDR3, as DNA: TGTGCCAGCAGCCAGGGGCCTGAAGCTTTCTTT.

V and J are TRBV29-1 and TRBJ2-7; the match to TRBD2 covers 11 bases. The CDR3 is 13 amino acids. Germline CDR1 is SQVTM and CDR2 is ANQGSEA. V shed 6 bases, J shed 4 bases, and the junction held 5 bases outside the gene matches. The CDR3 nucleotides read TGCAGCGTAATAACTAGCGGGAGTTACGAGCAGTACTTC. It yields the protein CSVITSGSYEQYF.

The V gene is TRBV12-3 or TRBV12-4, the J gene TRBJ2-7, with D maybe TRBD2 (5 bases). Trimming took 5 bases from V and 6 from J, leaving 11 bases between them. The length of the CDR3 is 12 residues. In DNA, the CDR3 is TGTGCCAGCAGTAATAGCGTGAGCGAGCAGTACTTC. Its protein product is CASSNSVSEQYF.

This sequence joins TRBV5-1 and TRBJ2-7; 11 nucleotides align to TRBD2. Trimming cost V 5 bases and J 6 bases; bases outside gene matches: 10. Germline V lookup: CDR1 SGHRS, CDR2 YFSETQ. The CDR3 consists of 15 residues. The DNA of the CDR3 is TGCGCCAGCAGTCGAATAGCGGGAGGGCCAGTCGAGCAGTACTTC. It specifies CASSRIAGGPVEQYF.

This sequence joins TRBV18 and TRBJ1-2, with 7 bases fitting TRBD1. The CDR3 spans 12 residues. Looked up from germline, CDR1 is KGHSH and CDR2 is LQKENI. V shed 4 bases, J shed 6 bases, and the junction held 2 bases outside the gene matches. This CDR3 is CASSRDRDGYTF. CDR3 nucleotide sequence: TGTGCCAGCTCACGCGACAGGGATGGCTACACCTTC.

The rearrangement uses TRBV11-2 and TRBJ2-7; the match to TRBD1 covers 8 bases. The CDR3 sequence is 19 residues long. Germline values: CDR1 SGHAT, CDR2 FQNNGV. V gave up 4 bases and J gave up 4 bases; unmatched junction bases: 21. The CDR3 DNA sequence: TGTGCCAGCAGCTACCCCCGGTCAGGACAGGGCCTTTTCGGATACGAGCAGTACTTC. Encoded protein: CASSYPRSGQGLFGYEQYF.